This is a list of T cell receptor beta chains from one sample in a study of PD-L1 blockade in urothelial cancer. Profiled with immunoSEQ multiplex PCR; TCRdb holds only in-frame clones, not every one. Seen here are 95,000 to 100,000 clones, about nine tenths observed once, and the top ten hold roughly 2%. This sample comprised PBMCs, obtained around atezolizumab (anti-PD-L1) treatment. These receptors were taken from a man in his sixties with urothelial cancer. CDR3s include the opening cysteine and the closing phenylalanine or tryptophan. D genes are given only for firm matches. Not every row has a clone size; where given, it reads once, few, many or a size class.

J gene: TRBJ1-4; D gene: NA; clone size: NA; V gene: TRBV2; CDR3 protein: CASSEALGFNEKLFF; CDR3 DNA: TGTGCCAGCAGTGAAGCGCTCGGGTTTAATGAAAAACTGTTTTTT
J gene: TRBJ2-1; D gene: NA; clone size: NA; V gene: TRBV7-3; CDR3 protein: CASSPAAAAYNEQFF; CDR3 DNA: TGTGCCAGCAGCCCAGCGGCAGCCGCCTACAATGAGCAGTTCTTC
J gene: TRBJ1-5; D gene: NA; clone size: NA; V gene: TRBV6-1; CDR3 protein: CASSALDNQPQHF; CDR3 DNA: TGTGCCAGCAGTGCCCTGGACAACCAGCCCCAGCATTTT
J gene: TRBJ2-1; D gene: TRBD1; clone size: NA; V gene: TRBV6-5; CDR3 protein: CASSSRAEGAHNEQFF; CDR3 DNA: TGTGCCAGCAGTTCACGAGCCGAGGGGGCGCACAATGAGCAGTTCTTC
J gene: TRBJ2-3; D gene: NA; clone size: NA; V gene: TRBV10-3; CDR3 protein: CAISQAVAPSDTQYF; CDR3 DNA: TGTGCCATCAGTCAAGCGGTCGCCCCCTCAGATACGCAGTATTTT
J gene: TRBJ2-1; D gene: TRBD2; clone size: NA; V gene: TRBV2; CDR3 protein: CASTHRASGHLGQFF; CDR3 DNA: TGTGCCAGCACCCACCGGGCTAGCGGGCACCTAGGGCAGTTCTTC
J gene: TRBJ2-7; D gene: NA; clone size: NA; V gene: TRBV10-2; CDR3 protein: CASRKEGYEQYF; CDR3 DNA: TGCGCCAGCAGGAAGGAGGGCTACGAGCAGTACTTC
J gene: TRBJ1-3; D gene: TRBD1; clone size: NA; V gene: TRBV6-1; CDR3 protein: CASLDRASGNTIYF; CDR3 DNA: TGTGCCAGCCTCGACAGGGCCTCTGGAAACACCATATATTTT
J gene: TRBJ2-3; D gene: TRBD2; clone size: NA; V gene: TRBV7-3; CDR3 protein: CASSLTGGGSADTQYF; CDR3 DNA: TGTGCCAGCAGCTTAACAGGCGGGGGAAGCGCAGATACGCAGTATTTT
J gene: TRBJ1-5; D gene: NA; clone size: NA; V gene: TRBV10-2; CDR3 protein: CASSSVSNQPQHF; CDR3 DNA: TGCGCCAGCAGTTCGGTCTCCAATCAGCCCCAGCATTTT
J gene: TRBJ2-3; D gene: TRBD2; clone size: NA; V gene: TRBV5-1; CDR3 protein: CASSFGGDPTDTQYF; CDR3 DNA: TGCGCCAGCAGCTTCGGGGGGGACCCCACAGATACGCAGTATTTT
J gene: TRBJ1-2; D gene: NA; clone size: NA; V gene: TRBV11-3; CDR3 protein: CASSLDAGALHGYTF; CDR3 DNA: TGTGCCAGCAGCTTAGATGCAGGGGCGCTTCATGGCTACACCTTC
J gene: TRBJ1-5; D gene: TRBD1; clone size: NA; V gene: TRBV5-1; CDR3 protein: CASSEGTGAGNQPQHF; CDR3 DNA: TGCGCCAGCAGCGAAGGGACAGGAGCTGGCAATCAGCCCCAGCATTTT
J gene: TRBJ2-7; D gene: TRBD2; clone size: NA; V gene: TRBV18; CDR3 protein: CASSPPGLAVGEQYF; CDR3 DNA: TGTGCCAGCTCACCCCCTGGACTAGCTGTCGGCGAGCAGTACTTC
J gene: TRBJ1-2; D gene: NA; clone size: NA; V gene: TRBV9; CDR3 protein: CASSSLGGVYGYTF; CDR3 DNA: TGTGCCAGCAGCTCCCTCGGGGGGGTCTATGGCTACACCTTC
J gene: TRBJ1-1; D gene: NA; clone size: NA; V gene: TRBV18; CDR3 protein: CASATRAVNTEAFF; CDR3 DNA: TGTGCCAGCGCGACTAGAGCGGTGAACACTGAAGCTTTCTTT
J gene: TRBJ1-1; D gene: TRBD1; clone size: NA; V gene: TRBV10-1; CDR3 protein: CASSEFGQGEKDEAFF; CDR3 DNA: TGCGCCAGCAGTGAGTTCGGACAGGGCGAAAAGGATGAAGCTTTCTTT
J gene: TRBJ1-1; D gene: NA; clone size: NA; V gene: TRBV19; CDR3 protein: CASSIYGPGRTEAFF; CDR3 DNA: TGTGCCAGTAGTATATATGGACCGGGGAGGACTGAAGCTTTCTTT
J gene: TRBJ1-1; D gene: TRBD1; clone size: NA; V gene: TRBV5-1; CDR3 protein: CASNSGDRGWTEAFF; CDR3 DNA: TGCGCCAGCAACTCTGGTGACAGGGGTTGGACTGAAGCTTTCTTT
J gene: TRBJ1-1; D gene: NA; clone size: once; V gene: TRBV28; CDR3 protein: CASSSPKGGGTEAFF; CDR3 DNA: TGTGCCAGCAGTTCCCCAAAGGGAGGGGGAACTGAAGCTTTCTTT
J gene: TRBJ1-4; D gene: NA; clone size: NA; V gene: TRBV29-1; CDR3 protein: CSVAGQSNEKLFF; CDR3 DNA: TGCAGCGTTGCTGGGCAGAGTAATGAAAAACTGTTTTTT
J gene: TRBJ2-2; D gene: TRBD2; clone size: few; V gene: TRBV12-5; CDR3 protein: CASGSTSGTNTGELFF; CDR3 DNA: TGTGCTAGTGGTTCGACTAGCGGAACGAACACCGGGGAGCTGTTTTTT
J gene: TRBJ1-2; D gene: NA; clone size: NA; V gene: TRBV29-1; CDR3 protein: CSVGEIDGAYGYTF; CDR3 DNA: TGCAGCGTTGGAGAGATAGATGGGGCCTATGGCTACACCTTC
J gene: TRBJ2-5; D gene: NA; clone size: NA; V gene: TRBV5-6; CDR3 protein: CASSLVGGEETQYF; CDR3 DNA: TGTGCCAGCAGCTTGGTAGGTGGAGAGGAGACCCAGTACTTC
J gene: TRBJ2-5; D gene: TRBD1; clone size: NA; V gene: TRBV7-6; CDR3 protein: CASSYRPRDRVRETQYF; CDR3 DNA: TGTGCCAGCAGCTATAGACCCCGGGACAGGGTGAGGGAGACCCAGTACTTC
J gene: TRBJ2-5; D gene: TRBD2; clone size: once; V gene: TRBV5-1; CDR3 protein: CASSLGAGGGETQYF; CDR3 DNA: TGCGCCAGCAGCTTGGGGGCGGGAGGCGGCGAGACCCAGTACTTC
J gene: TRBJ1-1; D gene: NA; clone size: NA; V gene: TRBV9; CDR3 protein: CASSVDPGRNTEAFF; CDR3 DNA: TGTGCCAGCAGCGTAGATCCAGGGCGGAACACTGAAGCTTTCTTT
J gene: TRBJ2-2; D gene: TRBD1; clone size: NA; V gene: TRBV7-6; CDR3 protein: CASSPRQGINTGELFF; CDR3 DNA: TGTGCCAGCAGCCCAAGACAGGGAATTAACACCGGGGAGCTGTTTTTT
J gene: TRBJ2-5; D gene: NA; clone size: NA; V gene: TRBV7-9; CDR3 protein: CASSLATGSETQYF; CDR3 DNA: TGTGCCAGCAGCTTAGCGACGGGGTCGGAGACCCAGTACTTC
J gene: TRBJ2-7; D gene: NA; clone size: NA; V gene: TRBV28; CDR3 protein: CATHALIRGQYF; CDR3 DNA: TGTGCCACCCACGCCCTGATCAGGGGGCAGTACTTC
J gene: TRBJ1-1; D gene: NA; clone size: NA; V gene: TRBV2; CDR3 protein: CASSELTEGDTEAFF; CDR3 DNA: TGTGCCAGCAGTGAATTAACTGAAGGGGACACTGAAGCTTTCTTT
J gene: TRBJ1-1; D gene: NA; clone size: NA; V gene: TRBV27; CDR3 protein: CASSELDKGLNTEAFF; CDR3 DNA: TGTGCCAGCAGTGAACTAGACAAAGGGTTGAACACTGAAGCTTTCTTT
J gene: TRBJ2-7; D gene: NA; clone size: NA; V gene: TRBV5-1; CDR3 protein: CASTFGLSGEEQYF; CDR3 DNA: TGCGCCAGCACCTTCGGGCTCAGTGGGGAGGAGCAGTACTTC
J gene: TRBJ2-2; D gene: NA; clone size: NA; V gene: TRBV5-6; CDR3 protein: CASSIGLSTGELFF; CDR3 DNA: TGTGCCAGCAGCATCGGACTCTCTACCGGGGAGCTGTTTTTT
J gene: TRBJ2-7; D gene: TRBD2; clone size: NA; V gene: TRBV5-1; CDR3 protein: CASSFVGLAGEVDEQYF; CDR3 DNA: TGCGCCAGCAGCTTTGTGGGACTAGCGGGAGAAGTCGACGAGCAGTACTTC
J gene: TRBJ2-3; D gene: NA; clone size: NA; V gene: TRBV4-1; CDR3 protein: CASTKVRSSTDTQYF; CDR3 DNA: TGCGCCAGCACCAAAGTGCGTTCTAGCACAGATACGCAGTATTTT
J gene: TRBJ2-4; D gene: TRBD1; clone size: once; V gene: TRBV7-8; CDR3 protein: CASSSVPGQSPRNIQYF; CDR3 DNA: TGTGCCAGCAGCTCTGTCCCGGGACAGTCTCCGCGGAACATTCAGTACTTC
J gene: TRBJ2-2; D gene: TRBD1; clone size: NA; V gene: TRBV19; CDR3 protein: CASSHRTGGTGELFF; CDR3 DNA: TGTGCCAGTAGCCACCGGACAGGGGGTACCGGGGAGCTGTTTTTT
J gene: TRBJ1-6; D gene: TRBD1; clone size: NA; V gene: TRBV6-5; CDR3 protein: CASSYRGGSPLHF; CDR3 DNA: TGTGCCAGCAGCTACAGGGGGGGATCACCCCTCCACTTT
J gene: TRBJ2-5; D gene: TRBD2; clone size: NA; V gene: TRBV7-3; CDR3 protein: CASSLEGGSGEQEAQYF; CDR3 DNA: TGTGCCAGCAGCTTAGAGGGCGGTAGCGGGGAGCAAGAGGCCCAGTACTTC
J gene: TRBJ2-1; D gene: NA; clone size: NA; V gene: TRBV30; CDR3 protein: CAWSVRRRGRYNEQFF; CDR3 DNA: TGTGCCTGGAGTGTACGGCGGCGGGGCCGCTACAATGAGCAGTTCTTC
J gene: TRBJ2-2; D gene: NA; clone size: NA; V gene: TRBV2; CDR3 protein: CASSLQGIGSGELFF; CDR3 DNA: TGTGCCAGCAGTCTACAGGGAATCGGGTCCGGGGAGCTGTTTTTT